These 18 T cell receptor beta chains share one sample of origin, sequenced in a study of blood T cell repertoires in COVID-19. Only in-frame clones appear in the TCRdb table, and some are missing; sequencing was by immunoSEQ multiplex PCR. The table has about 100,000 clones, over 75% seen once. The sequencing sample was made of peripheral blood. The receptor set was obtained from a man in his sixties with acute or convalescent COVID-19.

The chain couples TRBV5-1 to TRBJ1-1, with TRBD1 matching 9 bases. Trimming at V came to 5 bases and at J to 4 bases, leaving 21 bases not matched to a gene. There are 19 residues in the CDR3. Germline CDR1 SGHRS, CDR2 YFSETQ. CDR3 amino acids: CASSPGTGFLSAPTTEAFF. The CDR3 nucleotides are TGCGCCAGCAGTCCCGGGACAGGGTTTTTATCGGCCCCGACCACTGAAGCTTTCTTT.

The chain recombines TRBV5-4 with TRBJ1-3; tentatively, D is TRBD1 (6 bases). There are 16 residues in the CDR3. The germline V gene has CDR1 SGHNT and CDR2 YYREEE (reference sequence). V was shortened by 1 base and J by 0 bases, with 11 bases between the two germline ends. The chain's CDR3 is CASSLTDSHSGNTIYF. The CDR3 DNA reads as TGTGCCAGCAGCTTGACGGACAGCCACTCTGGAAACACCATATATTTT.

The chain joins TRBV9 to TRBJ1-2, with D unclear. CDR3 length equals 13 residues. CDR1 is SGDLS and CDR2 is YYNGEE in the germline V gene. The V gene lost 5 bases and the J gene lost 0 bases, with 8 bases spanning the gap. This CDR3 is CASRASANYGYTF. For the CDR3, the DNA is TGTGCCAGCAGAGCCAGCGCTAACTATGGCTACACCTTC.

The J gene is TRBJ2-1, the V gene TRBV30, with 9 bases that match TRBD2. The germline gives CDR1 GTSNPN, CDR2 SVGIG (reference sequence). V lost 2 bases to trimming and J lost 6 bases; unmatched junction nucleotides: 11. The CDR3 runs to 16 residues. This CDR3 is CAWSTRSSGNPNEQFF. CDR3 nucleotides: TGTGCCTGGAGTACAAGATCTAGCGGGAACCCCAATGAGCAGTTCTTC.

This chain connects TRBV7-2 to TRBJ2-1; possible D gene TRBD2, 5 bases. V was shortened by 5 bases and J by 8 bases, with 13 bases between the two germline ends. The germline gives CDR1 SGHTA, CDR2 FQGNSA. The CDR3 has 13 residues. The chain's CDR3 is CASSLTLGHEQFF. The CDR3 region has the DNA TGTGCCAGCAGCCTAACACTAGGCCATGAGCAGTTCTTC.

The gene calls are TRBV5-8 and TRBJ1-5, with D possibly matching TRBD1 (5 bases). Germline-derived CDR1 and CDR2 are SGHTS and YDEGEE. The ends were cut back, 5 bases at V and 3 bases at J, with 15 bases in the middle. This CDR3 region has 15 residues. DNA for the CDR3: TGTGCCAGCAGTAGGGGTTTTGGTAACAATCAGCCCCAGCATTTT. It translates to CASSRGFGNNQPQHF.

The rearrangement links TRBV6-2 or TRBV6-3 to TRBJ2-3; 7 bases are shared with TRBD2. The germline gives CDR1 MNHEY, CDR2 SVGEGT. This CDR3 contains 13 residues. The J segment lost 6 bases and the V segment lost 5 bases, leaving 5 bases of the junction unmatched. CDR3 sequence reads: CASSDPGRDTQYF. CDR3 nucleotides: TGTGCCAGCAGTGACCCCGGGAGGGATACGCAGTATTTT.

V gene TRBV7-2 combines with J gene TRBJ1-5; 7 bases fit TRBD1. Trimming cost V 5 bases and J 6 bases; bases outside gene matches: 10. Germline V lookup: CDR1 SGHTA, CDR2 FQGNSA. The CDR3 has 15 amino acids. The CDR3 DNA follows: TGTGCCAGCAGCCCCCTGGACAGGACAGGTCAGCCCCAGCATTTT. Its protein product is CASSPLDRTGQPQHF.

This CDR3 reads CAWSVTRVYTNEQFF. CDR3 DNA sequence: TGTGCCTGGAGTGTGACGCGGGTTTATACCAATGAGCAGTTCTTC. The chain employs TRBV30 and TRBJ2-1; D possibly corresponds to TRBD2 (5 bases). The CDR3 sequence is 15 residues long. CDR1 and CDR2 (germline): GTSNPN, SVGIG (reference sequence). Trimming removed 0 bases at V and 6 bases at J, with 15 bases between. Full variable domain (remainder filled in from reference TRBV30 and TRBJ2-1): SQTIHQWPATLVQPVGSPLSLECTVEGTSNPNLYWYRQAAGRGLQLLFYSVGIGQISSEVPQNLSASRPQDRQFILSSKKLLLSDSGFYLCAWSVTRVYTNEQFFGPGTRLTVL.

The CDR3, as DNA: TGTGCCAGCAGTTACTCCCTTCAGGGTGAACTGTTTTTT. Its protein is CASSYSLQGELFF. The J gene is TRBJ1-4, the V gene TRBV6-5, with a tentative D call TRBD1 (5 bases). The germline V and J ends were trimmed by 0 bases and 12 bases, with 11 bases remaining between them. The CDR3 sequence is 13 residues long. CDR1 is MNHEY and CDR2 is SVGAGI in the germline V gene.

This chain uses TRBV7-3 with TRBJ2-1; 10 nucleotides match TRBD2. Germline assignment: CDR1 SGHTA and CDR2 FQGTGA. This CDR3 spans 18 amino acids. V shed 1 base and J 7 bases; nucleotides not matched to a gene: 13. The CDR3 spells CASSLNGASGGLGNEQFF. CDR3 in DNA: TGTGCCAGCAGCTTAAATGGGGCTAGCGGGGGTCTGGGTAATGAGCAGTTCTTC.

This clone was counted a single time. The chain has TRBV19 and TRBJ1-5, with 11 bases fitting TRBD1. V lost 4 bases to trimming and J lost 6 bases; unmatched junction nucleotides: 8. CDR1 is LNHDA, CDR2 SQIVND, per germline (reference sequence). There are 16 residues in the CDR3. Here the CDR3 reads CASSTGQGANPQPQHF. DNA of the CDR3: TGTGCCAGTAGTACCGGACAGGGGGCCAATCCTCAGCCCCAGCATTTT.

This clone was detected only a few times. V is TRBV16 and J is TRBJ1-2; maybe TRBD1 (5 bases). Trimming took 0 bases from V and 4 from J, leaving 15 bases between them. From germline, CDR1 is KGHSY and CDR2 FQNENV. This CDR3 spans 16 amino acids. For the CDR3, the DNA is TGTGCCAGCAGCCAATCGAGTAGGGGCGCGATCTATGGCTACACCTTC. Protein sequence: CASSQSSRGAIYGYTF.

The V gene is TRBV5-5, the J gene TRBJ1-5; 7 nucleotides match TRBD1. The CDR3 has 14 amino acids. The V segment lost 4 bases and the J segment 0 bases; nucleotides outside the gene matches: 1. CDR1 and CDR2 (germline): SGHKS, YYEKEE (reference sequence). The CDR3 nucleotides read TGTGCCAGCAGCCGACAGGGTAGCAATCAGCCCCAGCATTTT. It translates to CASSRQGSNQPQHF.

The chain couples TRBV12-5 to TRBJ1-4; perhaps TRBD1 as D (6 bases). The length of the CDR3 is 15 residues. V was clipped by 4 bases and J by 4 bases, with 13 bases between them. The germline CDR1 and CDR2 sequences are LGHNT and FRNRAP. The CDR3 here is CASGWMDSRNEKLFF. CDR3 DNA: TGTGCTAGTGGTTGGATGGACAGCCGTAATGAAAAACTGTTTTTT.

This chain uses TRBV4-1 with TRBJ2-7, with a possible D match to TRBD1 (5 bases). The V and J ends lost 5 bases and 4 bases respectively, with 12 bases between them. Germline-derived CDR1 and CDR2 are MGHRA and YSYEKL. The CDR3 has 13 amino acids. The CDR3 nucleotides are TGCGCCAGCAGCTTTCGACAGAATTACGAGCAGTACTTC. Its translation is CASSFRQNYEQYF.

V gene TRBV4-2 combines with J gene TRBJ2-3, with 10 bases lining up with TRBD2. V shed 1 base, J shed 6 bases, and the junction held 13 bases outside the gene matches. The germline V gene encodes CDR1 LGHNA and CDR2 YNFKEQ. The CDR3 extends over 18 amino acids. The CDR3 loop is CASSQGTFGLAVRDTQYF. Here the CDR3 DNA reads TGTGCCAGCAGCCAAGGGACTTTCGGACTAGCGGTGCGGGATACGCAGTATTTT.

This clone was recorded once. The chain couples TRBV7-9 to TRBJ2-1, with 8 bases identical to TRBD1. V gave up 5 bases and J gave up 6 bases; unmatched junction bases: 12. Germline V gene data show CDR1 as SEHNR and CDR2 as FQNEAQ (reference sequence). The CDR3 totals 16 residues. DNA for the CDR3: TGTGCCAGCAGCCCAGGGACAGGTAAATACAGCAATGAGCAGTTCTTC. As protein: CASSPGTGKYSNEQFF.